Following are 32 T cell receptor beta chains from one sample sequenced in a study of blood T cell repertoires in COVID-19. TCRdb's table, derived via immunoSEQ multiplex PCR, lists solely in-frame clones and lacks some. The sample carries approximately 63,000 clones, about 88% recorded once. The specimen was peripheral blood. The origin of the receptors is a man at least 80 years old in a cohort sampled during active COVID-19.

The V and J genes are TRBV7-2 and TRBJ2-1, with 10 bases identical to TRBD2. The V segment lost 5 bases and the J segment 8 bases; nucleotides outside the gene matches: 9. Looked up from germline, CDR1 is SGHTA and CDR2 is FQGNSA. The CDR3 extends over 15 amino acids. CDR3 loop: CASSQAGGPFHEQFF. The CDR3 region has the DNA TGTGCCAGCAGCCAAGCGGGAGGGCCTTTCCATGAGCAGTTCTTC.

The rearrangement joins TRBV7-9 to TRBJ2-3; 11 bases are a match to TRBD2. V lost 7 bases, J lost 4 bases, and 1 base stayed unmatched. The CDR3 is 13 residues long. The germline V gene has CDR1 SEHNR and CDR2 FQNEAQ (reference sequence). CDR3 in DNA: TGTGCCAGCAAACTAGCGGGAGCAGATACGCAGTATTTT. Translating it yields CASKLAGADTQYF.

This clone has only a few counts. The CDR3 loop reads CASSVEGGSETQYF. CDR3 sequence (DNA): TGTGCCAGCAGCGTAGAGGGGGGGTCAGAGACCCAGTACTTC. The chain couples TRBV9 to TRBJ2-5; tentatively, D is TRBD2 (7 bases). V lost 0 bases, J lost 4 bases, and 10 bases lay in between. Germline V gene sequence: CDR1 SGDLS, CDR2 YYNGEE. The CDR3 sequence is 14 residues long.

The gene calls are TRBV11-2 and TRBJ2-1, with 8 bases fitting TRBD1. The CDR3 has 14 amino acids. The germline gives CDR1 SGHAT, CDR2 FQNNGV. Germline trimming cut 7 bases from V and 5 bases from J; bases unmatched to any gene: 7. This CDR3 is CASTSTGGHNEQFF. The DNA of the CDR3 is TGTGCCAGCACCTCTACAGGGGGACACAATGAGCAGTTCTTC.

The chain couples TRBV3-1 (or the pseudogene TRBV3-2) to TRBJ2-7; TRBD2 matches 16 bases. The germline V gene encodes CDR1 LGHDT and CDR2 YNNKEL (reference sequence). With 9 bases clipped from V and 3 bases from J, the junction kept 11 bases outside the gene matches. This CDR3 is built from 17 residues. The chain's CDR3 is CARRMGLAGGLHYEQYF. The CDR3 DNA follows: TGTGCCAGGAGGATGGGACTAGCGGGGGGGCTGCACTACGAGCAGTACTTC.

This rearrangement joins TRBV9 to TRBJ2-2, with 7 nucleotides matching TRBD2. Germline trimming cut 3 bases from V and 7 bases from J; bases unmatched to any gene: 9. Per the germline V gene, CDR1 is SGDLS and CDR2 is YYNGEE. There are 15 residues in the CDR3. The CDR3 region is CASSDQGGSGGELFF. The CDR3, as DNA: TGTGCCAGCAGCGACCAGGGAGGGAGTGGCGGGGAGCTGTTTTTT.

The rearrangement uses TRBV6-2 or TRBV6-3 and TRBJ1-1; 8 bases fit TRBD1. After removal of 5 bases from V and 2 bases from J, the junction contained 10 bases not matched to a gene. The CDR3 sequence is 16 residues long. Looked up from germline, CDR1 is MNHEY and CDR2 is SVGEGT. CDR3 sequence: CASSTARTGRNTEAFF. CDR3 bases: TGTGCCAGCAGTACCGCCAGGACAGGGAGAAACACTGAAGCTTTCTTT.

This clone showed up just a few times. CDR3 coding DNA: TGCGCCAGCAGCTTGGCAGGGACCGGGGAGCTGTTTTTT. Protein: CASSLAGTGELFF. The chain uses TRBV5-1 and TRBJ2-2; D possibly corresponds to TRBD1 (5 bases). V dropped 0 bases and J dropped 5 bases, with 5 bases sitting between them. Germline V CDR1 and CDR2: SGHRS, YFSETQ. This CDR3 contains 13 residues.

The chain links TRBV19 to TRBJ1-2; possibly TRBD1 for D (5 bases). Trimming took 3 bases from V and 2 from J, leaving 10 bases between them. Germline V gene data show CDR1 as LNHDA and CDR2 as SQIVND (reference sequence). The CDR3 sequence is 14 residues long. In DNA form, the CDR3 reads TGTGCCAGTAGTATTCCGACAGAAAACTATGGCTACACCTTC. It yields the protein CASSIPTENYGYTF.

V usage is TRBV7-9 and J usage is TRBJ2-1; 10 nucleotides line up with TRBD2. J gave up 8 bases and V 2 bases, and 6 bases lay outside the gene matches. The CDR3 is made up of 15 amino acids. The germline gives CDR1 SEHNR, CDR2 FQNEAQ (reference sequence). The CDR3 DNA sequence: TGTGCCAGCAGCTTAATTAGCGGGAGGAACTATGAGCAGTTCTTC. This sequence encodes CASSLISGRNYEQFF.

The table lists this clone with a count of one. The CDR3 DNA is TGCGCCAGCAGCGCACAGGGGGTGACTGAAGCTTTCTTT. This codes for CASSAQGVTEAFF. The chain couples TRBV4-1 to TRBJ1-1; 8 nucleotides match TRBD1. The CDR3 extends over 13 amino acids. V gave up 5 bases and J gave up 5 bases; unmatched junction bases: 4. Germline CDR1 is MGHRA and CDR2 is YSYEKL.

The chain uses TRBV9 and TRBJ2-3; 7 bases align to TRBD2. After removal of 0 bases from V and 0 bases from J, the junction contained 4 bases not matched to a gene. Germline values: CDR1 SGDLS, CDR2 YYNGEE. The CDR3 extends over 16 amino acids. The CDR3 spells CASSVGAGVSTDTQYF. The CDR3 DNA follows: TGTGCCAGCAGCGTAGGGGCGGGGGTAAGCACAGATACGCAGTATTTT.

The J gene is TRBJ2-7, the V gene TRBV20-1; TRBD2 might be the D (6 bases). CDR3 length: 12 residues. The germline V gene has CDR1 DFQATT and CDR2 SNEGSKA (reference sequence). V dropped 3 bases and J dropped 5 bases, with 11 bases sitting between them. The CDR3 DNA reads as TGCAGTGCTAGTCGCGGGGAGGACGAGCAGTACTTC. It specifies CSASRGEDEQYF.

The rearrangement links TRBV30 to TRBJ2-7; D is uncertain. V was trimmed by 3 bases and J by 2 bases, leaving 8 bases between them. The germline V gene has CDR1 GTSNPN and CDR2 SVGIG (reference sequence). The CDR3 totals 12 residues. The CDR3 spells CAWRYSAYEQYF. For the CDR3, the DNA is TGTGCCTGGAGATACAGTGCCTACGAGCAGTACTTC.

J is TRBJ2-1 and V is TRBV28; TRBD2 matches at 11 bases. V lost 2 bases to trimming and J lost 4 bases; unmatched junction nucleotides: 13. This CDR3 spans 19 amino acids. Germline CDR1 is MDHEN and CDR2 is SYDVKM. The CDR3 region is CASSLRGRLAGGTYNEQFF. CDR3 coding DNA: TGTGCCAGCAGTTTAAGGGGGCGGCTAGCGGGGGGTACTTACAATGAGCAGTTCTTC.

The genes are TRBV30 and TRBJ2-3; TRBD1 matches 8 bases. Germline lookup yields CDR1 GTSNPN and CDR2 SVGIG (reference sequence). CDR3 length: 14 amino acids. With 3 bases clipped from V and 3 bases from J, the junction kept 5 bases outside the gene matches. DNA of the CDR3: TGTGCCTGGAGCCGGACAGGGAGGACAGATACGCAGTATTTT. Translating it yields CAWSRTGRTDTQYF.

V and J are TRBV10-1 and TRBJ2-7, with a weak D call TRBD1 (6 bases). V lost 7 bases to trimming and J lost 4 bases, with 8 bases between them. The CDR3 runs 11 residues. Germline CDR1 is WNHNN and CDR2 is SYGVQD (reference sequence). The CDR3 sequence: CASKGDYEQYF. CDR3 nucleotides: TGCGCCAGCAAGGGGGATTACGAGCAGTACTTC.

The rearrangement joins TRBV6-2 or TRBV6-3 to TRBJ2-1; 7 nucleotides line up with TRBD2. V lost 4 bases to trimming and J lost 10 bases; unmatched junction nucleotides: 4. Per germline, CDR1 MNHEY and CDR2 SVGEGT. The CDR3 runs 12 residues. The CDR3 DNA reads TGTGCCAGCAGTTGGCGGGGAGGGGAGCAGTTCTTC. Translating it yields CASSWRGGEQFF.

This chain joins TRBV5-4 and TRBJ2-5, with TRBD2 matching 8 bases. V lost 5 bases and J lost 9; bases outside the gene matches: 9. Per the germline V gene, CDR1 is SGHNT and CDR2 is YYREEE (reference sequence). This CDR3 comprises 13 residues. In DNA, the CDR3 is TGTGCCAGCAGTTGGCGGGGGGAGAAGGCCCAGTACTTC. This codes for CASSWRGEKAQYF. The full variable domain, rest sourced from reference TRBV5-4 and TRBJ2-5, is ETGVTQSPTHLIKTRGQQVTLRCSSQSGHNTVSWYQQALGQGPQFIFQYYREEENGRGNFPPRFSGLQFPNYSSELNVNALELDDSALYLCASSWRGEKAQYFGPGTRLLVL.

This clone was seen a few times. The gene calls are TRBV6-4 and TRBJ1-2, with D possibly TRBD1 on 5 matching bases. The CDR3 spans 14 residues. Looked up from germline, CDR1 is MRHNA and CDR2 is SNTAGT. V dropped 8 bases and J dropped 2 bases, with 15 bases sitting between them. The CDR3 DNA is TGTGCCAGCTCGCCCAGGGCCCCGAACTATGGCTACACCTTC. It codes for CASSPRAPNYGYTF.

The V gene is TRBV11-1, the J gene TRBJ2-5; TRBD2 is a possible D gene (7 bases). The V gene's germline CDR1 is SGHAT and CDR2 FQDESV (reference sequence). CDR3 length: 16 residues. V lost 4 bases to trimming and J lost 4 bases, with 19 bases between them. The CDR3: CASSSPSGGARETQYF. CDR3 bases: TGTGCCAGCAGCTCCCCGAGTGGGGGGGCAAGAGAGACCCAGTACTTC.

This sequence joins TRBV29-1 and TRBJ1-1; no reliable D call. Trimming stripped 4 bases from V and 0 bases from J, with 9 bases between. The CDR3 is 13 amino acids. CDR1 and CDR2 (germline): SQVTM, ANQGSEA. The CDR3 loop is CSVVYQMNTEAFF. CDR3 DNA: TGCAGCGTTGTCTACCAAATGAACACTGAAGCTTTCTTT.

This clone was detected once. This chain connects TRBV18 to TRBJ1-2, with TRBD1 identical over 8 bases. The germline V gene encodes CDR1 KGHSH and CDR2 LQKENI. The CDR3 has 15 amino acids. V shed 3 bases, J shed 4 bases, and the junction held 7 bases outside the gene matches. In DNA, the CDR3 is TGTGCCAGCTCACCCGGACAGGGTAGGAGCTATGGCTACACCTTC. Encoded protein: CASSPGQGRSYGYTF.

This chain uses TRBV19 with TRBJ1-1, with TRBD1 matching 9 bases. With 8 bases clipped from V and 4 bases from J, the junction kept 8 bases outside the gene matches. The CDR3 extends over 14 amino acids. CDR1 and CDR2 (germline): LNHDA, SQIVND (reference sequence). The CDR3 reads CASDNTGGRTEAFF. In DNA, the CDR3 is TGTGCCAGTGACAACACAGGGGGCCGCACTGAAGCTTTCTTT.

CDR3 sequence reads: CASHRGGARTGELFF. In nucleotides, the CDR3 is TGTGCCAGCCACCGCGGGGGGGCTCGTACCGGGGAGCTGTTTTTT. The chain couples TRBV3-1 (or the pseudogene TRBV3-2) to TRBJ2-2, with 9 bases aligning to TRBD2. The CDR3 runs 15 residues. V was pared by 8 bases and J by 5 bases, with 9 bases of the junction left unmatched. Germline loops: CDR1 LGHDT, CDR2 YNNKEL (reference sequence).

V gene TRBV30 combines with J gene TRBJ2-2; TRBD1 matches at 11 bases. This CDR3 has 17 amino acids. V trimming: 0 bases; J trimming: 4 bases; junction bases outside the gene matches: 7. Germline-derived CDR1 and CDR2 are GTSNPN and SVGIG (reference sequence). CDR3 sequence: CAWSVERGQGGTGELFF. The CDR3 region has the DNA TGTGCCTGGAGTGTAGAACGGGGACAGGGGGGCACCGGGGAGCTGTTTTTT.

This chain joins TRBV2 and TRBJ2-1; TRBD1 matches 9 bases. Germline V gene sequence: CDR1 SNHLY, CDR2 FYNNEI. The CDR3 has 15 residues. The V segment lost 6 bases and the J segment 5 bases; nucleotides outside the gene matches: 8. CDR3 loop: CASRADRGDHNEQFF. CDR3 sequence (DNA): TGTGCCAGCAGGGCAGACAGGGGGGATCACAATGAGCAGTTCTTC.

The chain links TRBV27 to TRBJ2-3; no clear D. V dropped 1 base and J dropped 6 bases, with 8 bases sitting between them. Germline-derived CDR1 and CDR2 are MNHEY and SMNVEV (reference sequence). CDR3 length: 13 residues. CDR3 in amino acids: CASSLYNTDTQYF. The CDR3 DNA is TGTGCCAGCAGTTTATACAACACGGATACGCAGTATTTT.

This clone is a singleton in its sample. The chain carries TRBV10-3 and TRBJ2-2; no firm D call. Germline CDR1 reads ENHRY; CDR2 reads SYGVKD. V was pared by 7 bases and J by 4 bases, with 10 bases between. This CDR3 region has 13 residues. The CDR3 loop reads CAIKPGFTGELFF. DNA of the CDR3: TGTGCCATCAAGCCCGGGTTCACCGGGGAGCTGTTTTTT.

The chain recombines TRBV7-9 with TRBJ1-6; tentatively, D is TRBD1 (5 bases). This CDR3 region has 14 residues. Looked up from germline, CDR1 is SEHNR and CDR2 is FQNEAQ (reference sequence). Trimming shortened V by 1 base and J by 6 bases, and 7 bases separated the two germline ends. CDR3 sequence (DNA): TGTGCCAGCAGCTTAGATCAGGGTAATTCACCCCTCCACTTT. Its protein product is CASSLDQGNSPLHF.

The J gene is TRBJ1-1, the V gene TRBV2; possibly TRBD1 for D (5 bases). From germline, CDR1 is SNHLY and CDR2 FYNNEI. CDR3 length equals 14 residues. V dropped 0 bases and J dropped 3 bases, with 8 bases sitting between them. This CDR3 reads CASSEAPGYTEAFF. The CDR3 DNA sequence: TGTGCCAGCAGTGAAGCTCCAGGGTACACTGAAGCTTTCTTT.

This chain links TRBV2 with TRBJ2-2; 11 bases map to TRBD2. The trim removed 7 bases at V and 7 bases at J, leaving 8 bases unmatched. Per germline, CDR1 SNHLY and CDR2 FYNNEI. The CDR3 spans 15 residues. In nucleotides, the CDR3 is TGTGCCAGCATCGAGACTAGCGGGAATATCGGGGAGCTGTTTTTT. This translates into CASIETSGNIGELFF.